This T cell receptor (beta chain) is from a study of radiation and T cells in renal cell carcinoma. Overall study context: Nephrectomy followed 15 Gy stereotactic body radiation by 4 weeks. Findings and caveats of the study: In blood, top tumor clones expanded by 2 weeks, shrinking by 4.

Notes on this clone: Its antigen remains unidentified.

Trimming cost V 5 bases and J 7 bases, with 20 bases left between them. This CDR3 has 16 residues. Germline-derived CDR1 and CDR2 are MNHEY and SMNVEV (reference sequence). This table comes from immunoSEQ multiplex PCR, and its TCRdb copy is limited to in-frame clones, with some not included. Here the sample spans about 130,000 clones, roughly 91% being singletons. Time point indicated: blood 2 weeks post-SBRT. Noted treatment: 15 Gy SBRT to primary tumor, nephrectomy 4 weeks later. Radiation-treated patients gave blood at baseline, week 2 and week 4. The specimen comprised blood, sampled from a patient whose treatment included radiotherapy and nephrectomy. The sequence was collected from a woman in her seventies with renal cell carcinoma. This chain connects TRBV27 to TRBJ1-4, with D maybe TRBD1 (6 bases). In DNA form, the CDR3 reads TGTGCCAGCAGTACCAGGGGCCGGAACTCTGTTGAAAAACTGTTTTTT. Protein: CASSTRGRNSVEKLFF.